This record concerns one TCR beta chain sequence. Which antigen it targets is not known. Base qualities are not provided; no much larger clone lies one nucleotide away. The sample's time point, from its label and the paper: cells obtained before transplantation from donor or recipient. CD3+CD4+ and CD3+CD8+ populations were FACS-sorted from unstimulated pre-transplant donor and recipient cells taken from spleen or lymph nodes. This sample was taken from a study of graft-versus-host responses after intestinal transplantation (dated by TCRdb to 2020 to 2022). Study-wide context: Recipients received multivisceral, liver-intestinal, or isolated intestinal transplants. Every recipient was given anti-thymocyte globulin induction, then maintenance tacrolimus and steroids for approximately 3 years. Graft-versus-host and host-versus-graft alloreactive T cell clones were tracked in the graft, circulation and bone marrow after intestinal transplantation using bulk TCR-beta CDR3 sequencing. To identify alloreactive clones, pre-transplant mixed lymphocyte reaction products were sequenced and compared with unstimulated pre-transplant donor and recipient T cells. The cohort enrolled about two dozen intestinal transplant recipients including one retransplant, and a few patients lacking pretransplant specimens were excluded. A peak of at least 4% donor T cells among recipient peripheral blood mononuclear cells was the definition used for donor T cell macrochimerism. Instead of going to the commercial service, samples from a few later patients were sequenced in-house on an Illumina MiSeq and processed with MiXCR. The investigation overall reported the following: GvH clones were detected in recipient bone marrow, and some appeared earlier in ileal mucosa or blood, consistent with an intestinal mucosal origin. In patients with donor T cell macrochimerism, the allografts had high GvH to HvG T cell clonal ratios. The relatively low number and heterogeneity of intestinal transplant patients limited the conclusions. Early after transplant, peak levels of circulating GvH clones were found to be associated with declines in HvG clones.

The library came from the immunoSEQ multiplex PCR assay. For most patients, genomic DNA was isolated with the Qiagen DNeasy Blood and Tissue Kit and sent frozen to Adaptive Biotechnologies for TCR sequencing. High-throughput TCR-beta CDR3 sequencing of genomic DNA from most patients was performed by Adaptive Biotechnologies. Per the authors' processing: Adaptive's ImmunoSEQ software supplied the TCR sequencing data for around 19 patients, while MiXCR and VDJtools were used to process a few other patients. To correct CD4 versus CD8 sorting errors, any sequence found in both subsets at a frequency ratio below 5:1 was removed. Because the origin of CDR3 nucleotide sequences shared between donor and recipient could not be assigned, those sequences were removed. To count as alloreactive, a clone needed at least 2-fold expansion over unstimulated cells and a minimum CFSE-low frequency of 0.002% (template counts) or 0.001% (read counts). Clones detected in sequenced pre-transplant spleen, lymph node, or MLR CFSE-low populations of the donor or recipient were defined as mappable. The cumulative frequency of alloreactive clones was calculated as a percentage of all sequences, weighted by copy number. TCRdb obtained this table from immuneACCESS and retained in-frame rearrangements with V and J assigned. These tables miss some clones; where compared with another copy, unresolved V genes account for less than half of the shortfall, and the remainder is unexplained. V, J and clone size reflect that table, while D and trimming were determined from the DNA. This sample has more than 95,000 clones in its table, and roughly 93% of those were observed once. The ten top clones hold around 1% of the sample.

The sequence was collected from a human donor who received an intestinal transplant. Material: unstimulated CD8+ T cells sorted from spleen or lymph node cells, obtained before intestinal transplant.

DNA sequence: TGCAGCGTAGAACAGGGTGGCGAGCAGTTCTTC. It codes for CSVEQGGEQFF. This chain is built from TRBV29-1 and TRBJ2-1; matching of 6 bases hints at TRBD1 as the D gene. V loses 6 bases, J loses 10 bases, and the germline ends lie 13 bases apart. According to the germline V gene, CDR1 reads SQVTM and CDR2 reads ANQGSEA. The CDR3 sequence holds 11 residues, the cysteine and phenylalanine included. The only DNA kept is the CDR3, 33 bases in frame from the first base.